The 28 T cell receptor beta chains reported below all come from one sample, sequenced in a study of T cell clusters in autoimmune cytopenias (dated by TCRdb to between 2018 and 2021). Sequencing was carried out with an Illumina MiSeq. TRB rearrangements were amplified by multiplex PCR following a touch-down protocol, with the TRB-A and TRB-B primer pools mixed in one tube. Following reprocessing of the reads by TCRdb, the data hold one row per CDR3 protein sequence and no DNA is available. The sample table holds around 11,000 distinct CDR3 sequences. The ten largest clones capture around a third of the sample. Each sample's TRB amplification started from 250 ng of peripheral blood genomic DNA, which corresponds to tens of thousands of genome equivalents. These data are also associated with another study on T cell repertoires in aging, cancer and after chemotherapy.

Specimen: peripheral blood. These receptors were taken from a human donor in good health.

The V and J genes are TRBV19 and TRBJ2-3; TCRdb lists TRBD1, though no DNA is available to test this call. The CDR3 has 15 amino acids. Germline V gene data show CDR1 as LNHDA and CDR2 as SQIVND (reference sequence). CDR3 region: CASRWTGSSTDTQYF.

The chain links TRBV6-5 to TRBJ2-3; the TRBD1 assignment by TCRdb is unverifiable without DNA. This CDR3 comprises 18 residues. Per germline, CDR1 MNHEY and CDR2 SVGAGI. The chain's CDR3 is CTSSLYAGVSSSTDTQYF.

The chain recombines TRBV12-3 or TRBV12-4 with TRBJ1-1; TCRdb names TRBD1, which stays unverified in the absence of DNA. The CDR3 runs to 14 residues. The CDR3 is CASTRQSMNTEAFF.

This sequence joins TRBV12-3 or TRBV12-4 and TRBJ2-7; the TCRdb D gene call, TRBD2, has no DNA to confirm it. The CDR3 consists of 18 residues. CDR3 protein: CASSLKRRGLAASYEQYF.

V usage is TRBV5-4 and J usage is TRBJ2-4; with no DNA, the TCRdb D assignment of TRBD1 cannot be verified. CDR3 length: 14 residues. Per the germline V gene, CDR1 is SGHNT and CDR2 is YYREEE (reference sequence). CDR3 residues: CASSLGVGVATQYF.

The V gene is TRBV19, the J gene TRBJ2-1; TCRdb selects TRBD2, and the lack of DNA leaves this call unchecked. The CDR3 is 16 amino acids. The germline gives CDR1 LNHDA, CDR2 SQIVND (reference sequence). CDR3 region: CASSIVLRSSYNEQFF. The whole variable domain, remainder taken from reference TRBV19 and TRBJ2-1, is DGGITQSPKYLFRKEGQNVTLSCEQNLNHDAMYWYRQDPGQGLRLIYYSQIVNDFQKGDIAEGYSVSREKKESFPLTVTSAQKNPTAFYLCASSIVLRSSYNEQFFGPGTRLTVL.

The V gene is TRBV6-5, the J gene TRBJ2-2; checking the TCRdb D call of TRBD1 is not possible without DNA. CDR1 is MNHEY and CDR2 is SVGAGI in the germline V gene. The CDR3 extends over 15 amino acids. This CDR3 reads CASSYSGRGTGELFF.

V and J are TRBV30 and TRBJ1-1. Germline V gene data show CDR1 as GTSNPN and CDR2 as SVGIG (reference sequence). This CDR3 region has 14 residues. CDR3 loop: CAWRIQGFGTEAFF.

The chain is built from TRBV6-5 and TRBJ1-5; with no DNA, the TCRdb D assignment of TRBD1 cannot be verified. The CDR3 contains 14 residues. From germline, CDR1 is MNHEY and CDR2 SVGAGI. CDR3 region: CASSYEAGRGVQHF.

The genes are TRBV27 and TRBJ2-3; as DNA is missing, the TRBD2 call by TCRdb cannot be tested. The length of the CDR3 is 15 residues. In germline, CDR1 is MNHEY, CDR2 SMNVEV (reference sequence). The CDR3 here is CASNYGLADTDTQYF.

This sequence joins TRBV5-1 and TRBJ2-3; TCRdb lists TRBD2, though no DNA is available to test this call. The germline gives CDR1 SGHRS, CDR2 YFSETQ. This CDR3 region has 15 residues. CDR3 in amino acids: CASSLQGPGTDTQYF. Filled out from reference TRBV5-1 and TRBJ2-3, the complete variable domain reads KAGVTQTPRYLIKTRGQQVTLSCSPISGHRSVSWYQQTPGQGLQFLFEYFSETQRNKGNFPGRFSGRQFSNSRSEMNVSTLELGDSALYLCASSLQGPGTDTQYFGPGTRLTVL.

The rearrangement links TRBV27 to TRBJ2-5; without DNA, the TCRdb call of TRBD1 cannot be checked. Germline CDR1 and CDR2: MNHEY and SMNVEV (reference sequence). This CDR3 spans 15 amino acids. The CDR3 loop reads CASRWGPLSQETQYF.

The chain is built from TRBV6-1 and TRBJ2-7. Germline CDR1 and CDR2: MNHNS and SASEGT. This CDR3 is 13 amino acids long. The CDR3: CASRSGSRYEQYF.

V and J are TRBV12-3 or TRBV12-4 and TRBJ2-5; the TRBD1 assignment by TCRdb is unverifiable without DNA. The CDR3 extends over 15 amino acids. The CDR3 region is CASSLYRGEVETQYF.

This chain connects TRBV19 to TRBJ2-7; the TRBD2 assignment by TCRdb is unverifiable without DNA. The CDR3 has 15 residues. The germline V gene has CDR1 LNHDA and CDR2 SQIVND (reference sequence). The CDR3 spells CASSSGPPETYEQYF.

The genes are TRBV10-3 and TRBJ2-5; the D gene TCRdb calls, TRBD1, cannot be checked with no DNA. The CDR3 is 20 residues long. Germline CDR1 ENHRY, CDR2 SYGVKD. The CDR3 reads CAISEPRGRQGADGQETQYF.

This clonotype ranks as medium-sized in terms of frequency. The V call is TRBV19, the J call TRBJ2-5; TCRdb lists TRBD1, though no DNA is available to test this call. Germline V gene lookup returns CDR1 LNHDA and CDR2 SQIVND (reference sequence). This CDR3 region has 13 residues. The CDR3 loop is CASSEAGAETQYF.

The rearrangement joins TRBV6-6 to TRBJ2-2. CDR3 length: 14 residues. CDR1 and CDR2 (germline): MNHNY, SVGAGI (reference sequence). The CDR3 sequence is CASTLTSGTGELFF.

The chain carries TRBV19 and TRBJ1-5. CDR3 length: 14 amino acids. The germline CDR1 and CDR2 sequences are LNHDA and SQIVND (reference sequence). The CDR3 reads CASSIDSRVGPQHF.

The chain combines TRBV6-5 with TRBJ1-4. This CDR3 has 15 amino acids. Per the germline V gene, CDR1 is MNHEY and CDR2 is SVGAGI. CDR3 loop: CASSSRFLTNEKLFF.

This sequence joins TRBV19 and TRBJ1-2; the D gene TCRdb calls, TRBD1, cannot be checked with no DNA. Germline lookup yields CDR1 LNHDA and CDR2 SQIVND (reference sequence). There are 14 residues in the CDR3. The CDR3 loop is CASMQTGGSSGYTF.

This sequence joins TRBV19 and TRBJ2-1; TCRdb reports TRBD1, a call that lacks DNA to check it against. CDR1 is LNHDA, CDR2 SQIVND, per germline (reference sequence). This CDR3 is built from 13 residues. CDR3 sequence: CASSTRQGGSQFF. Full variable domain (outside the CDR3, taken from reference TRBV19 and TRBJ2-1): DGGITQSPKYLFRKEGQNVTLSCEQNLNHDAMYWYRQDPGQGLRLIYYSQIVNDFQKGDIAEGYSVSREKKESFPLTVTSAQKNPTAFYLCASSTRQGGSQFFGPGTRLTVL.

The genes are TRBV30 and TRBJ1-2; the D call from TCRdb, TRBD1, cannot be confirmed without DNA. Germline-derived CDR1 and CDR2 are GTSNPN and SVGIG (reference sequence). CDR3 size: 13 residues. CDR3 loop: CASHRVNNYGYTF.

The J gene is TRBJ1-2, the V gene TRBV5-6. The CDR3 totals 15 residues. Germline V gene sequence: CDR1 SGHDT, CDR2 YYEEEE. This CDR3 is CASSLDGRTRYGYTF.

This chain links TRBV6-1 with TRBJ2-7. The CDR3 has 11 amino acids. Germline CDR1 is MNHNS and CDR2 is SASEGT. The CDR3 region is CASRDGYEQYF.

The rearrangement joins TRBV18 to TRBJ2-3; TCRdb calls TRBD1, which cannot be checked without DNA. CDR1 is KGHSH and CDR2 is LQKENI in the germline V gene. The CDR3 runs 15 residues. The CDR3 reads CASSPGGSSTDTQYF. The whole variable domain, remainder taken from reference TRBV18 and TRBJ2-3, is NAGVMQNPRHLVRRRGQEARLRCSPMKGHSHVYWYRQLPEEGLKFMVYLQKENIIDESGMPKERFSAEFPKEGPSILRIQQVVRGDSAAYFCASSPGGSSTDTQYFGPGTRLTVL.

The chain combines TRBV29-1 with TRBJ2-7; checking the TCRdb D call of TRBD1 is not possible without DNA. Germline V lookup: CDR1 SQVTM, CDR2 ANQGSEA. The CDR3 runs 12 residues. The CDR3 here is CSAGQASYEQYF.

The chain has TRBV13 and TRBJ2-3; TCRdb lists TRBD2, though no DNA is available to test this call. The length of the CDR3 is 14 residues. The germline V gene has CDR1 PRHDT and CDR2 FYEKMQ (reference sequence). CDR3 in amino acids: CASSRTSGIDTQYF.